The rows below give T cell receptor beta chains drawn from one sample of a study of blood T cell repertoires in COVID-19. The data were produced by immunoSEQ multiplex PCR, yet TCRdb's version contains in-frame clones alone and is incomplete. Of 65,000 or so clones in the sample, roughly 88% were seen once. The sequencing input was peripheral blood. The origin of the receptors is a man between 25 and 39 years old with COVID-19, enrolled during active disease. CDR3s include the opening cysteine and the closing phenylalanine or tryptophan. D genes are given only for firm matches. Size is stated for part of the rows, as once, few or many counts, or as a class when the clone is expanded.

V gene: TRBV6-2/TRBV6-3; J gene: TRBJ2-3; D gene: .; clone size: .; CDR3 protein: CASSYLGGGQYF; CDR3 DNA: TGTGCCAGCAGTTACCTTGGGGGAGGGCAGTATTTT
V gene: TRBV11-2; J gene: TRBJ1-1; D gene: .; clone size: once; CDR3 protein: CASSLGVNTEAFF; CDR3 DNA: TGTGCCAGCAGCTTAGGAGTGAACACTGAAGCTTTCTTT
V gene: TRBV9; J gene: TRBJ1-5; D gene: .; clone size: .; CDR3 protein: CASSRGQSSNQPQHF; CDR3 DNA: TGTGCCAGCAGCCGTGGACAGAGTAGCAATCAGCCCCAGCATTTT
V gene: TRBV28; J gene: TRBJ1-2; D gene: .; clone size: .; CDR3 protein: CASSRGWTENYGYTF; CDR3 DNA: TGTGCCAGCAGTCGGGGGTGGACGGAGAACTATGGCTACACCTTC
V gene: TRBV2; J gene: TRBJ2-7; D gene: .; clone size: .; CDR3 protein: CASSVWGGEYEQYF; CDR3 DNA: TGTGCCAGCAGTGTATGGGGGGGCGAATACGAGCAGTACTTC
V gene: TRBV4-1; J gene: TRBJ1-1; D gene: .; clone size: .; CDR3 protein: CASSQGEGVLAEAFF; CDR3 DNA: TGCGCCAGCAGCCAAGGGGAGGGGGTTTTGGCTGAAGCTTTCTTT
V gene: TRBV25-1; J gene: TRBJ1-2; D gene: .; clone size: .; CDR3 protein: CASTRGGIGYGYTF; CDR3 DNA: TGTGCCAGCACTCGGGGCGGGATTGGCTATGGCTACACCTTC
V gene: TRBV30; J gene: TRBJ2-2; D gene: TRBD1; clone size: once; CDR3 protein: CAWSGGTGAAMNTGELFF; CDR3 DNA: TGTGCCTGGAGTGGGGGGACAGGGGCAGCGATGAACACCGGGGAGCTGTTTTTT
V gene: TRBV7-9; J gene: TRBJ2-7; D gene: TRBD2; clone size: once; CDR3 protein: CASSLGPAGLAGGYEQYF; CDR3 DNA: TGTGCCAGCAGCTTAGGCCCCGCAGGGCTCGCGGGAGGGTACGAGCAGTACTTC
V gene: TRBV6-5; J gene: TRBJ2-7; D gene: .; clone size: once; CDR3 protein: CASVGGGIDEQYF; CDR3 DNA: TGTGCCAGCGTCGGTGGAGGGATCGACGAGCAGTACTTC
V gene: TRBV29-1; J gene: TRBJ1-2; D gene: .; clone size: .; CDR3 protein: CSVDTGLGNYGYTF; CDR3 DNA: TGCAGCGTTGACACAGGGTTGGGGAACTATGGCTACACCTTC
V gene: TRBV30; J gene: TRBJ1-1; D gene: TRBD1; clone size: once; CDR3 protein: CAWTGQGTEAFF; CDR3 DNA: TGTGCCTGGACTGGACAGGGCACTGAAGCTTTCTTT
V gene: TRBV11-2; J gene: TRBJ2-7; D gene: .; clone size: .; CDR3 protein: CASSLGGSHDEQYF; CDR3 DNA: TGTGCCAGCAGCTTGGGCGGGTCGCACGACGAGCAGTACTTC
V gene: TRBV2; J gene: TRBJ1-2; D gene: .; clone size: .; CDR3 protein: CASMNEGYGYTF; CDR3 DNA: TGTGCCAGCATGAACGAGGGCTATGGCTACACCTTC
V gene: TRBV5-5; J gene: TRBJ1-2; D gene: .; clone size: .; CDR3 protein: CASSLRQETYGYTF; CDR3 DNA: TGTGCCAGCAGCTTGCGACAGGAGACATATGGCTACACCTTC
V gene: TRBV10-3; J gene: TRBJ1-5; D gene: .; clone size: .; CDR3 protein: CAISEQNSNQPQHF; CDR3 DNA: TGTGCCATCAGTGAACAGAATAGCAATCAGCCCCAGCATTTT
V gene: TRBV2; J gene: TRBJ2-2; D gene: TRBD1; clone size: .; CDR3 protein: CASSGQGSTGELFF; CDR3 DNA: TGTGCCAGCTCGGGACAGGGGTCCACCGGGGAGCTGTTTTTT
V gene: TRBV11-3; J gene: TRBJ2-3; D gene: TRBD2; clone size: once; CDR3 protein: CASSFGGLSTDTQYF; CDR3 DNA: TGTGCCAGCAGCTTCGGGGGGTTAAGCACAGATACGCAGTATTTT
V gene: TRBV7-2; J gene: TRBJ1-2; D gene: .; clone size: .; CDR3 protein: CASSLVGGNTNYGYTF; CDR3 DNA: TGTGCCAGCAGCTTAGTTGGGGGGAACACTAACTATGGCTACACCTTC
V gene: TRBV19; J gene: TRBJ2-5; D gene: TRBD2; clone size: .; CDR3 protein: CASSATSGTETQYF; CDR3 DNA: TGTGCCAGTAGTGCGACTAGCGGGACGGAGACCCAGTACTTC
V gene: TRBV7-9; J gene: TRBJ1-2; D gene: .; clone size: .; CDR3 protein: CASSLGAAEGYTF; CDR3 DNA: TGTGCCAGCAGCTTAGGAGCGGCCGAGGGCTACACCTTC
V gene: TRBV11-2; J gene: TRBJ2-1; D gene: .; clone size: .; CDR3 protein: CASSQRFNNEQFF; CDR3 DNA: TGTGCCAGCAGCCAGAGGTTCAACAATGAGCAGTTCTTC
V gene: TRBV10-3; J gene: TRBJ2-2; D gene: TRBD2; clone size: .; CDR3 protein: CAISVGTSDTGELFF; CDR3 DNA: TGTGCCATCAGTGTCGGGACTAGCGACACCGGGGAGCTGTTTTTT
V gene: TRBV7-9; J gene: TRBJ2-6; D gene: TRBD1; clone size: .; CDR3 protein: CASSSQAGQGDVLTF; CDR3 DNA: TGTGCCAGCAGCTCTCAGGCGGGACAGGGGGACGTCCTGACTTTC
V gene: TRBV10-3; J gene: TRBJ1-1; D gene: .; clone size: .; CDR3 protein: CAISDPGWNTEAFF; CDR3 DNA: TGTGCCATCAGTGATCCAGGGTGGAACACTGAAGCTTTCTTT
V gene: TRBV6-1; J gene: TRBJ2-7; D gene: TRBD2; clone size: .; CDR3 protein: CASSDRGGRYEQYF; CDR3 DNA: TGTGCCAGCAGTGACCGAGGCGGGAGGTACGAGCAGTACTTC
V gene: TRBV19; J gene: TRBJ1-3; D gene: .; clone size: .; CDR3 protein: CASSDLQGNTIYF; CDR3 DNA: TGTGCCAGTAGTGACCTACAGGGAAACACCATATATTTT
V gene: TRBV29-1; J gene: TRBJ2-7; D gene: .; clone size: .; CDR3 protein: CSVEEPGLSYEQYF; CDR3 DNA: TGCAGCGTCGAAGAACCAGGACTCTCCTACGAGCAGTACTTC
V gene: TRBV5-6; J gene: TRBJ2-2; D gene: TRBD1; clone size: .; CDR3 protein: CASSLAGYRGQTGELFF; CDR3 DNA: TGTGCCAGCAGCTTGGCTGGGTACCGGGGACAGACCGGGGAGCTGTTTTTT
V gene: TRBV27; J gene: TRBJ1-2; D gene: TRBD1; clone size: .; CDR3 protein: CASSTTQTGRIYGYTF; CDR3 DNA: TGTGCCAGCAGTACAACCCAGACAGGGCGGATCTATGGCTACACCTTC
V gene: TRBV9; J gene: TRBJ1-4; D gene: TRBD1; clone size: .; CDR3 protein: CASSGQGKNEKLFF; CDR3 DNA: TGTGCCAGCAGCGGACAGGGAAAAAATGAAAAACTGTTTTTT
V gene: TRBV14; J gene: TRBJ2-7; D gene: .; clone size: .; CDR3 protein: CASSTQQFEQYF; CDR3 DNA: TGTGCCAGCAGCACCCAACAGTTCGAGCAGTACTTC
V gene: TRBV7-9; J gene: TRBJ2-7; D gene: TRBD2; clone size: once; CDR3 protein: CASSLGLAGGSYEQYF; CDR3 DNA: TGTGCCAGCAGCCTTGGACTAGCGGGAGGGTCTTACGAGCAGTACTTC
V gene: TRBV10-3; J gene: TRBJ2-2; D gene: .; clone size: .; CDR3 protein: CAISESYRINTGELFF; CDR3 DNA: TGTGCCATCAGTGAGTCGTACAGGATCAACACCGGGGAGCTGTTTTTT
V gene: TRBV7-2; J gene: TRBJ1-3; D gene: .; clone size: .; CDR3 protein: CASSFDNSGNTIYF; CDR3 DNA: TGTGCCAGCAGCTTCGACAATTCAGGAAACACCATATATTTT
V gene: TRBV10-1; J gene: TRBJ2-7; D gene: TRBD1; clone size: .; CDR3 protein: CAKIPGQGNEQYF; CDR3 DNA: TGCGCGAAAATACCGGGACAGGGAAACGAGCAGTACTTC
V gene: TRBV18; J gene: TRBJ2-7; D gene: TRBD1; clone size: .; CDR3 protein: CASSGRSGQGIYEQYF; CDR3 DNA: TGTGCCAGCTCAGGCCGATCGGGACAGGGAATTTACGAGCAGTACTTC
V gene: TRBV4-2; J gene: TRBJ2-7; D gene: TRBD2; clone size: .; CDR3 protein: CASSQEGGSSYEQYF; CDR3 DNA: TGTGCCAGCAGCCAAGAGGGCGGGAGCTCCTACGAGCAGTACTTC
V gene: TRBV7-2; J gene: TRBJ2-1; D gene: .; clone size: .; CDR3 protein: CASSLLQGSYNEQFF; CDR3 DNA: TGTGCCAGCAGCTTACTCCAGGGCTCCTACAATGAGCAGTTCTTC
V gene: TRBV5-1; J gene: TRBJ1-2; D gene: TRBD1; clone size: few; CDR3 protein: CASSRGQGANYGYTF; CDR3 DNA: TGCGCCAGCAGCCGGGGACAGGGGGCTAACTATGGCTACACCTTC
V gene: TRBV7-9; J gene: TRBJ2-7; D gene: TRBD2; clone size: once; CDR3 protein: CASSWQGGDYEQYF; CDR3 DNA: TGTGCCAGCAGCTGGCAGGGAGGGGATTACGAGCAGTACTTC
V gene: TRBV28; J gene: TRBJ1-6; D gene: TRBD1; clone size: .; CDR3 protein: CASSLSGAGGGSPLHF; CDR3 DNA: TGTGCCAGCAGTTTAAGCGGCGCAGGGGGCGGTTCACCCCTCCACTTT
V gene: TRBV19; J gene: TRBJ2-1; D gene: TRBD2; clone size: .; CDR3 protein: CASSRPGTSGYNEQFF; CDR3 DNA: TGTGCCAGTAGTAGACCCGGGACTAGCGGTTACAATGAGCAGTTCTTC
V gene: TRBV9; J gene: TRBJ1-4; D gene: .; clone size: .; CDR3 protein: CASSVGPQQGNEKLFF; CDR3 DNA: TGTGCCAGCAGCGTAGGGCCCCAACAGGGCAATGAAAAACTGTTTTTT
V gene: TRBV7-8; J gene: TRBJ2-7; D gene: .; clone size: .; CDR3 protein: CASSSIQGIAPYEQYF; CDR3 DNA: TGTGCCAGCAGCTCGATCCAGGGGATTGCTCCCTACGAGCAGTACTTC
V gene: TRBV28; J gene: TRBJ1-1; D gene: TRBD1; clone size: .; CDR3 protein: CASSSRDRGPNTEAFF; CDR3 DNA: TGTGCCAGCAGTTCCCGGGACAGGGGACCGAACACTGAAGCTTTCTTT
V gene: TRBV4-3; J gene: TRBJ2-7; D gene: TRBD2; clone size: .; CDR3 protein: CASSQDPGGPYEQYF; CDR3 DNA: TGCGCCAGCAGCCAAGACCCGGGAGGGCCCTACGAGCAGTACTTC
V gene: TRBV19; J gene: TRBJ2-7; D gene: .; clone size: .; CDR3 protein: CASAGTLSSYEQYF; CDR3 DNA: TGTGCCAGCGCCGGGACTCTTAGCTCCTACGAGCAGTACTTC
V gene: TRBV5-1; J gene: TRBJ2-2; D gene: TRBD1; clone size: .; CDR3 protein: CASSPWGGQGETGELFF; CDR3 DNA: TGCGCCAGCAGCCCCTGGGGGGGACAGGGAGAAACCGGGGAGCTGTTTTTT
V gene: TRBV4-1; J gene: TRBJ1-4; D gene: TRBD1; clone size: .; CDR3 protein: CAAGQGLSEKLFF; CDR3 DNA: TGCGCCGCTGGACAGGGGTTGAGTGAAAAACTGTTTTTT
V gene: TRBV6-5; J gene: TRBJ1-3; D gene: TRBD1; clone size: few; CDR3 protein: CASSSAGGDGNTIYF; CDR3 DNA: TGTGCCAGCAGTTCCGCAGGGGGCGACGGGAACACCATATATTTT
V gene: TRBV25-1; J gene: TRBJ1-2; D gene: .; clone size: .; CDR3 protein: CASSDPAAGNRYTF; CDR3 DNA: TGTGCCAGCAGTGACCCCGCGGCGGGGAACCGCTACACCTTC
V gene: TRBV11-2; J gene: TRBJ2-5; D gene: .; clone size: .; CDR3 protein: CASSRRWGDRETQYF; CDR3 DNA: TGTGCCAGCAGCCGCCGCTGGGGGGACAGAGAGACCCAGTACTTC
V gene: TRBV5-1; J gene: TRBJ2-1; D gene: .; clone size: .; CDR3 protein: CASSLESGSYNEQFF; CDR3 DNA: TGCGCCAGCAGCTTGGAGTCGGGATCCTACAATGAGCAGTTCTTC